One sample yielded the 21 T cell receptor beta chains listed below, sequenced in a study of blood T cell repertoires in COVID-19. Clones were read by immunoSEQ multiplex PCR, and TCRdb kept only the in-frame ones, dropping some. The table has fewer than 200,000 clones, about 92% seen once. The sample was peripheral blood. The receptors derive from a man younger than 40 with COVID-19, enrolled during active disease.

The V call is TRBV19, the J call TRBJ2-7, with 7 bases identical to TRBD1. The trim removed 4 bases at V and 2 bases at J, leaving 2 bases unmatched. This CDR3 has 13 residues. Germline-derived CDR1 and CDR2 are LNHDA and SQIVND (reference sequence). CDR3 in amino acids: CASSRGQPYEQYF. As DNA, the CDR3 is TGTGCCAGTAGTAGGGGACAGCCCTACGAGCAGTACTTC.

The chain couples TRBV9 to TRBJ1-4; TRBD1 matches 7 bases. The V gene's germline CDR1 is SGDLS and CDR2 YYNGEE. This CDR3 has 15 amino acids. V gave up 0 bases and J gave up 7 bases; unmatched junction bases: 6. Written as DNA, the CDR3 is TGTGCCAGCAGCGTAGCTACGACAGGGTTTGAAAAACTGTTTTTT. This gives the protein CASSVATTGFEKLFF.

The chain joins TRBV6-6 to TRBJ2-5; D is possibly TRBD2 (6 bases). Germline lookup yields CDR1 MNHNY and CDR2 SVGAGI (reference sequence). Trimming shortened V by 1 base and J by 2 bases, and 8 bases separated the two germline ends. The CDR3 totals 14 residues. The CDR3 loop reads CASSYYGTQETQYF. In DNA form, the CDR3 reads TGTGCCAGCAGTTACTACGGGACTCAAGAGACCCAGTACTTC.

The chain couples TRBV14 to TRBJ1-3; D is unresolved. CDR1 and CDR2 (germline): SGHDN, FVKESK. The CDR3 runs 19 residues. Trimming left V 0 bases short and J 0 bases short, with 18 bases between. The CDR3 reads CASSQESNLGRRSGNTIYF. In DNA form, the CDR3 reads TGTGCCAGCAGCCAAGAATCCAACCTCGGCAGGCGCTCTGGAAACACCATATATTTT.

DNA for the CDR3: TGTGCCAGCAGAGGCGGGAGGGACGCCTACGAGCAGTACTTC. Amino acids: CASRGGRDAYEQYF. This chain uses TRBV27 with TRBJ2-7; 9 bases agree with TRBD2. The CDR3 length is 14 residues. V lost 6 bases to trimming and J lost 2 bases; unmatched junction nucleotides: 5. The germline V gene has CDR1 MNHEY and CDR2 SMNVEV (reference sequence).

This clone was recorded only once. The CDR3 DNA is TGTGCCAGCAGCTCCACGGGACAGAGAATTAATGAAAAACTGTTTTTT. Its translation: CASSSTGQRINEKLFF. The chain couples TRBV7-9 to TRBJ1-4; 7 bases line up with TRBD1. The CDR3 contains 16 residues. The V segment lost 4 bases and the J segment 4 bases; nucleotides outside the gene matches: 9. The germline gives CDR1 SEHNR, CDR2 FQNEAQ (reference sequence). Looking up the rest from reference TRBV7-9 and TRBJ1-4 gives the full variable domain: DTGVSQNPRHKITKRGQNVTFRCDPISEHNRLYWYRQTLGQGPEFLTYFQNEAQLEKSRLLSDRFSAERPKGSFSTLEIQRTEQGDSAMYLCASSSTGQRINEKLFFGSGTQLSVL.

The chain uses TRBV5-1 and TRBJ2-7; the D gene is possibly TRBD2 (7 bases). The V end was cut by 2 bases, the J end by 0 bases, with 9 bases between. Per germline, CDR1 SGHRS and CDR2 YFSETQ. CDR3 length: 14 residues. CDR3 sequence: CASSLGGASYEQYF. As DNA, the CDR3 is TGCGCCAGCAGCTTAGGGGGGGCCTCCTACGAGCAGTACTTC. Combining the CDR3 with reference TRBV5-1 and TRBJ2-7 gives the whole variable domain KAGVTQTPRYLIKTRGQQVTLSCSPISGHRSVSWYQQTPGQGLQFLFEYFSETQRNKGNFPGRFSGRQFSNSRSEMNVSTLELGDSALYLCASSLGGASYEQYFGPGTRLTVT.

The chain employs TRBV5-1 and TRBJ2-2, with 12 positions matching TRBD1. V lost 2 bases to trimming and J lost 0 bases; unmatched junction nucleotides: 2. Germline assignment: CDR1 SGHRS and CDR2 YFSETQ. This CDR3 is built from 17 residues. The CDR3 nucleotides are TGCGCCAGCAGCTTAGGGACAGGGGGCGCGAACACCGGGGAGCTGTTTTTT. Translating gives CASSLGTGGANTGELFF. The variable domain in full, with the rest retrieved from reference TRBV5-1 and TRBJ2-2, is KAGVTQTPRYLIKTRGQQVTLSCSPISGHRSVSWYQQTPGQGLQFLFEYFSETQRNKGNFPGRFSGRQFSNSRSEMNVSTLELGDSALYLCASSLGTGGANTGELFFGEGSRLTVL.

The J gene is TRBJ2-7, the V gene TRBV28; 10 bases match TRBD1. The CDR3 has 17 amino acids. CDR1 is MDHEN, CDR2 SYDVKM, per germline. J was trimmed by 3 bases and V by 2 bases; bases with no gene match: 10. The CDR3 DNA is TGTGCCAGCAGTTTAACCCGCGGACAGGGGGGCTTCTACGAGCAGTACTTC. Protein sequence: CASSLTRGQGGFYEQYF.

V gene TRBV5-4 combines with J gene TRBJ1-2, with 7 bases that match TRBD1. Looked up from germline, CDR1 is SGHNT and CDR2 is YYREEE (reference sequence). With 5 bases clipped from V and 5 bases from J, the junction kept 9 bases outside the gene matches. The CDR3 is 14 residues long. The CDR3, as DNA: TGTGCCAGCAGGTTCGCAGGGGGGAGGTATGGCTACACCTTC. It codes for CASRFAGGRYGYTF.

The V gene is TRBV3-1 (or the pseudogene TRBV3-2), the J gene TRBJ1-1; D might be TRBD1 (5 bases). Trimming removed 2 bases at V and 4 bases at J, with 8 bases between. This CDR3 comprises 13 residues. The germline gives CDR1 LGHDT, CDR2 YNNKEL (reference sequence). CDR3 protein: CASSQQGGTEAFF. The CDR3 nucleotides are TGTGCCAGCAGCCAACAGGGAGGCACTGAAGCTTTCTTT.

The chain couples TRBV5-1 to TRBJ2-6, with D unclear. The CDR3 contains 15 residues. Germline V CDR1 and CDR2: SGHRS, YFSETQ. With 1 base removed from V and 0 bases from J, the gap between germline ends came to 5 bases. The CDR3 coding sequence is TGCGCCAGCAGCTTGTCGGGCTCTGGGGCCAACGTCCTGACTTTC. Translating gives CASSLSGSGANVLTF.

V and J are TRBV5-1 and TRBJ1-5; perhaps TRBD1 as D (5 bases). The V end was cut by 1 base, the J end by 6 bases, with 11 bases between. This CDR3 has 14 amino acids. CDR1 and CDR2 (germline): SGHRS, YFSETQ. CDR3 bases: TGCGCCAGCAGCTTGTTCGGGGGAACTCAGCCCCAGCATTTT. It yields the protein CASSLFGGTQPQHF.

The chain is built from TRBV30 and TRBJ1-2; 7 positions match TRBD1. Germline V gene sequence: CDR1 GTSNPN, CDR2 SVGIG (reference sequence). This CDR3 contains 13 residues. V was clipped by 3 bases and J by 6 bases; unmatched bases: 7. The CDR3 coding sequence is TGTGCCTGGAGACAGGGGATCGGAGATGGCTACACCTTC. This encodes CAWRQGIGDGYTF.

The V and J genes are TRBV24-1 and TRBJ1-5, with D hard to call. The CDR3 is made up of 13 amino acids. V was trimmed by 5 bases and J by 4 bases, leaving 8 bases between them. Germline-derived CDR1 and CDR2 are KGHDR and SFDVKD. CDR3 sequence reads: CATSVGRNQPQHF. The CDR3 DNA follows: TGTGCCACCAGTGTGGGGAGGAATCAGCCCCAGCATTTT.

This chain uses TRBV4-2 with TRBJ1-1; 7 bases fit TRBD1. Trimming removed 2 bases from V and 4 bases from J; junction bases left unmatched: 13. Germline CDR1 is LGHNA and CDR2 is YNFKEQ. The CDR3 spans 17 residues. CDR3 nucleotides: TGTGCCAGCAGCCAAAGGCCAGGGGGAAACGTTGGCACTGAAGCTTTCTTT. This encodes CASSQRPGGNVGTEAFF.

The chain joins TRBV6-5 to TRBJ2-5, with a possible D match to TRBD2 (7 bases). CDR1 MNHEY and CDR2 SVGAGI come from the germline V gene. Trimming left V 5 bases short and J 4 bases short, with 17 bases between. CDR3 length: 15 amino acids. The DNA for the CDR3 is TGTGCCAGCAGTCCGTTCGCGGGGGCAGGAGAGACCCAGTACTTC. Translated, it gives CASSPFAGAGETQYF.

The CDR3 DNA is TGTGCCAGCAGTTACGTGCGGCGGGGGACTGAAGCTTTCTTT. This codes for CASSYVRRGTEAFF. The gene calls are TRBV6-2 or TRBV6-3 and TRBJ1-1, with D possibly TRBD1 on 5 matching bases. V was pared by 2 bases and J by 5 bases, with 12 bases between. The CDR3 has 14 amino acids. Germline V CDR1 and CDR2: MNHEY, SVGEGT.

The CDR3 sequence: CASSLGDYGYTF. Here the CDR3 DNA reads TGTGCCAGCAGCTTAGGAGACTATGGCTACACCTTC. V usage is TRBV7-3 and J usage is TRBJ1-2; no clear D. Germline lookup yields CDR1 SGHTA and CDR2 FQGTGA. The V gene lost 2 bases and the J gene lost 3 bases, with 4 bases spanning the gap. CDR3 length: 12 residues.

V is TRBV27 and J is TRBJ2-1, with 11 bases identical to TRBD2. The CDR3 is made up of 17 amino acids. The J segment lost 1 base and the V segment lost 4 bases, leaving 6 bases of the junction unmatched. Germline values: CDR1 MNHEY, CDR2 SMNVEV (reference sequence). Here the CDR3 reads CASSYSTSGTSYNEQFF. CDR3 DNA sequence: TGTGCCAGCAGTTACTCGACTAGCGGGACGTCCTACAATGAGCAGTTCTTC.

The chain carries TRBV5-4 and TRBJ2-2, with TRBD1 matching over 9 bases. V was pared by 4 bases and J by 4 bases, with 2 bases of the junction left unmatched. CDR3 length: 14 amino acids. CDR1 and CDR2 (germline): SGHNT, YYREEE (reference sequence). The CDR3 DNA sequence: TGTGCCAGCAGCCTGACAGGGGGCACCGGGGAGCTGTTTTTT. Its protein product is CASSLTGGTGELFF.